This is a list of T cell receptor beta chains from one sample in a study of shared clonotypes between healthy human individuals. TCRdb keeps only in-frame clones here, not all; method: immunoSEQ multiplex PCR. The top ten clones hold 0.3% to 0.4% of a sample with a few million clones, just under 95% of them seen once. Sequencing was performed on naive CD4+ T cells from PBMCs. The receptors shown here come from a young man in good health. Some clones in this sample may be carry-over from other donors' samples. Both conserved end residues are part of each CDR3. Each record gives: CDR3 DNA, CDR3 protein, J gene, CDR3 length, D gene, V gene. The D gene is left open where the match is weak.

DNA: TGTGCCAGCACCACCGGGACTCTTTACGAGCAGTACTTC; CDR3: CASTTGTLYEQYF; J: TRBJ2-7; length: 13; D: .; V: TRBV7-9
DNA: TGTGCCAGCAGCCACGACAGGGTCCGAGAGACCCAGTACTTC; CDR3: CASSHDRVRETQYF; J: TRBJ2-5; length: 14; D: TRBD1; V: TRBV5-4
DNA: TGCAGCGTTGTAAGGGGGGCTGGCTACACCTTC; CDR3: CSVVRGAGYTF; J: TRBJ1-2; length: 11; D: .; V: TRBV29-1
DNA: TGTGCCAGCAGTGCCGGACAGGGGTTTAACTATGGCTACACCTTC; CDR3: CASSAGQGFNYGYTF; J: TRBJ1-2; length: 15; D: TRBD1; V: TRBV6-1
DNA: TGCGCCAGCAGCCCGGTCGGCAGGGAGGGGGAAAAACTGTTTTTT; CDR3: CASSPVGREGEKLFF; J: TRBJ1-4; length: 15; D: .; V: TRBV5-1
DNA: TGCGCCAGCACGTATGGCAGCGGGGCTCCCGGGGAGCTGTTTTTT; CDR3: CASTYGSGAPGELFF; J: TRBJ2-2; length: 15; D: TRBD2; V: TRBV5-1
DNA: TGTGCCAGCAGCCAAGAGACTAGCGGGTCGGATGAGCAGTTCTTC; CDR3: CASSQETSGSDEQFF; J: TRBJ2-1; length: 15; D: TRBD2; V: TRBV14
DNA: TGCAGCGTTGTCCCAAGCGGGAAGGGCTACGAGCAGTACTTC; CDR3: CSVVPSGKGYEQYF; J: TRBJ2-7; length: 14; D: TRBD2; V: TRBV29-1
DNA: TGTGCCAGCAGTGAAGGATTGGCACCAACTAATGAAAAACTGTTTTTT; CDR3: CASSEGLAPTNEKLFF; J: TRBJ1-4; length: 16; D: .; V: TRBV6-1
DNA: TGTGCCAGCAGCTCAGAGGGACTAGCGACTTACAATGAGCAGTTCTTC; CDR3: CASSSEGLATYNEQFF; J: TRBJ2-1; length: 16; D: TRBD2; V: TRBV11-2
DNA: TGTGCCAGCAGGACACAGGGCCCCGGGGAGCTGTTTTTT; CDR3: CASRTQGPGELFF; J: TRBJ2-2; length: 13; D: .; V: TRBV2